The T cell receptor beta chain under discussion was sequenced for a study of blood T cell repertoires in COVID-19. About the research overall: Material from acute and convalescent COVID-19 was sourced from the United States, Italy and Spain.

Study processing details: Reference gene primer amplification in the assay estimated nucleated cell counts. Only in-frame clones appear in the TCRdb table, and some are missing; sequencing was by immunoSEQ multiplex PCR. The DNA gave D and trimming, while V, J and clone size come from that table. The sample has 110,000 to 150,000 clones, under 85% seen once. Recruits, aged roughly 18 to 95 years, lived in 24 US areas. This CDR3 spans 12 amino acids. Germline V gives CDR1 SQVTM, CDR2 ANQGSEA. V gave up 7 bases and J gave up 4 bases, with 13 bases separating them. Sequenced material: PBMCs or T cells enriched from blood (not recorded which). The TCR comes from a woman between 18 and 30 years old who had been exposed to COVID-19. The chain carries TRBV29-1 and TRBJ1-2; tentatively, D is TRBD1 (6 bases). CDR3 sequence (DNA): TGCAGCGACCTGACAGGTGCCTATGGCTACACCTTC. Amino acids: CSDLTGAYGYTF.